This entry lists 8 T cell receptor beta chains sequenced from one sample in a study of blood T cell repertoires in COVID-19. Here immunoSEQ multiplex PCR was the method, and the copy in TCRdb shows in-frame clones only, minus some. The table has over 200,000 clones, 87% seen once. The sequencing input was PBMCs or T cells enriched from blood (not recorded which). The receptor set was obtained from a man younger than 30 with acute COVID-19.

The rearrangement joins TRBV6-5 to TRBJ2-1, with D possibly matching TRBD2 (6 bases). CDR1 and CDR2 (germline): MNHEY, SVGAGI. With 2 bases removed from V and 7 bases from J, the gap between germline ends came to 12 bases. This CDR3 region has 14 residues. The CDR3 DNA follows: TGTGCCAGCAGTTACGGTCCGGGAGAGAATGAGCAGTTCTTC. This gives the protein CASSYGPGENEQFF.

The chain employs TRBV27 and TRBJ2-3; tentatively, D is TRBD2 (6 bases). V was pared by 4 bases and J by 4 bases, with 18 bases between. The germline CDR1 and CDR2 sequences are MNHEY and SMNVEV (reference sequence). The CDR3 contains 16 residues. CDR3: CASSSPIRERSDTQYF. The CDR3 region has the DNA TGTGCCAGCAGTTCCCCCATCCGGGAGCGGTCAGATACGCAGTATTTT.

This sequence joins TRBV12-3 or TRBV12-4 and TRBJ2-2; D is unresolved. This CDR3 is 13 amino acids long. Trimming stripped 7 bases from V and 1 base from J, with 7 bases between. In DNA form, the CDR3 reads TGTGCCAGCATAGATCTGAACACCGGGGAGCTGTTTTTT. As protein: CASIDLNTGELFF.

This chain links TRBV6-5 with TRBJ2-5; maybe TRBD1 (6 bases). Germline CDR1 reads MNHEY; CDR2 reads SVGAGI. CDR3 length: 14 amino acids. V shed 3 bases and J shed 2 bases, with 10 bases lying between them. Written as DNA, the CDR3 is TGTGCCAGCAGTTATCAGGGGACACAAGAGACCCAGTACTTC. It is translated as CASSYQGTQETQYF.

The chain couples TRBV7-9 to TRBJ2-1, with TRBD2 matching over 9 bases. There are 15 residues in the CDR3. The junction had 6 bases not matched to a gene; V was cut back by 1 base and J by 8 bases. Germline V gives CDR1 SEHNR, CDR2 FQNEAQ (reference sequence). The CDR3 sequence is CASSLVLAGRHEQFF. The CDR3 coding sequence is TGTGCCAGCAGCTTAGTTCTAGCGGGAAGGCATGAGCAGTTCTTC.

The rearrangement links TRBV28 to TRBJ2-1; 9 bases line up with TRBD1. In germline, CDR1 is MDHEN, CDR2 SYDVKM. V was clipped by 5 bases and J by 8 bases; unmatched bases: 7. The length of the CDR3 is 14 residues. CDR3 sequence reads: CASSTHTGGDEQFF. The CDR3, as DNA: TGTGCCAGCAGTACTCATACAGGGGGCGATGAGCAGTTCTTC.

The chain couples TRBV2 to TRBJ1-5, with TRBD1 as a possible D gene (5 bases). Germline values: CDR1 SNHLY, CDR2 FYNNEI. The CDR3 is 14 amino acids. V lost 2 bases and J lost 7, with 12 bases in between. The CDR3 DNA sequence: TGTGCCAGCAGTGAACGTTTGGGGCCCCAGCCCCAGCATTTT. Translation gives CASSERLGPQPQHF.

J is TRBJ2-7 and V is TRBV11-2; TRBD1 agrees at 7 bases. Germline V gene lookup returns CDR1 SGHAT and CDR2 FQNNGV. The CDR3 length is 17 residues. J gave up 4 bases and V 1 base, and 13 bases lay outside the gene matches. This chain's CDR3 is CASSLALTGASKYEQYF. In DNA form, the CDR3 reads TGTGCCAGCAGCTTAGCCCTCACAGGGGCCTCTAAGTACGAGCAGTACTTC.